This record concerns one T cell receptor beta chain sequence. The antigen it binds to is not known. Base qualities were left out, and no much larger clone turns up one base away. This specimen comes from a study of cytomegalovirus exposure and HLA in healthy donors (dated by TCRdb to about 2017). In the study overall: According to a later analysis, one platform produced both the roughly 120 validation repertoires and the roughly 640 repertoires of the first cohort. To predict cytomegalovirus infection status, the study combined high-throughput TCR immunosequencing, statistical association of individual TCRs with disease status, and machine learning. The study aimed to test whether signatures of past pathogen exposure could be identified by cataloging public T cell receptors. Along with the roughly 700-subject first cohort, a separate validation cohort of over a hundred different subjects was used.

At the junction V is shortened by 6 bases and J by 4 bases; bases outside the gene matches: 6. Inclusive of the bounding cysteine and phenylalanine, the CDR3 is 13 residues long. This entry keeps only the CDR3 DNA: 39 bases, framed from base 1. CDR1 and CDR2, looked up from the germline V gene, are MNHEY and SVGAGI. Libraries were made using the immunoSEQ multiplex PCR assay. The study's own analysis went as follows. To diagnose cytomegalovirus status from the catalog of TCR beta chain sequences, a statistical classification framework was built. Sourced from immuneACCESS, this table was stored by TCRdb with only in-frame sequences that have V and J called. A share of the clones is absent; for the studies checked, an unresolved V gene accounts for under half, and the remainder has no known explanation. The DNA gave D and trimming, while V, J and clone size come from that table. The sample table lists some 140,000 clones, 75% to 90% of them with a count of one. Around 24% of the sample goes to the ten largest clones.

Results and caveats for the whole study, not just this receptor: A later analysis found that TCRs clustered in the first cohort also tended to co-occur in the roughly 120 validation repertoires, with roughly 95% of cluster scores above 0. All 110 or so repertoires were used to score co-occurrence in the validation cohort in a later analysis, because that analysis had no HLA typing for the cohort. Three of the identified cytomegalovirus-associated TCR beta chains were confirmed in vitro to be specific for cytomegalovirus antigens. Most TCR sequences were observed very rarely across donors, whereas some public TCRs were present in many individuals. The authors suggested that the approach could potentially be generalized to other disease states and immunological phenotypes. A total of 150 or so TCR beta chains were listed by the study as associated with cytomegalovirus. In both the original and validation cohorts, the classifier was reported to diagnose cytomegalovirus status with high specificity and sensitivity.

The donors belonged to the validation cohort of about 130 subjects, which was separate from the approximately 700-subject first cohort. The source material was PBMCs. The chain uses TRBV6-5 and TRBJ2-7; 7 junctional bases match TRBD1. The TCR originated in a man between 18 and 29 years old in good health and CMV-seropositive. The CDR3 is CASSRQGSYEQYF. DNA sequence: TGTGCCAGCAGCCGACAGGGATCGTACGAGCAGTACTTC.